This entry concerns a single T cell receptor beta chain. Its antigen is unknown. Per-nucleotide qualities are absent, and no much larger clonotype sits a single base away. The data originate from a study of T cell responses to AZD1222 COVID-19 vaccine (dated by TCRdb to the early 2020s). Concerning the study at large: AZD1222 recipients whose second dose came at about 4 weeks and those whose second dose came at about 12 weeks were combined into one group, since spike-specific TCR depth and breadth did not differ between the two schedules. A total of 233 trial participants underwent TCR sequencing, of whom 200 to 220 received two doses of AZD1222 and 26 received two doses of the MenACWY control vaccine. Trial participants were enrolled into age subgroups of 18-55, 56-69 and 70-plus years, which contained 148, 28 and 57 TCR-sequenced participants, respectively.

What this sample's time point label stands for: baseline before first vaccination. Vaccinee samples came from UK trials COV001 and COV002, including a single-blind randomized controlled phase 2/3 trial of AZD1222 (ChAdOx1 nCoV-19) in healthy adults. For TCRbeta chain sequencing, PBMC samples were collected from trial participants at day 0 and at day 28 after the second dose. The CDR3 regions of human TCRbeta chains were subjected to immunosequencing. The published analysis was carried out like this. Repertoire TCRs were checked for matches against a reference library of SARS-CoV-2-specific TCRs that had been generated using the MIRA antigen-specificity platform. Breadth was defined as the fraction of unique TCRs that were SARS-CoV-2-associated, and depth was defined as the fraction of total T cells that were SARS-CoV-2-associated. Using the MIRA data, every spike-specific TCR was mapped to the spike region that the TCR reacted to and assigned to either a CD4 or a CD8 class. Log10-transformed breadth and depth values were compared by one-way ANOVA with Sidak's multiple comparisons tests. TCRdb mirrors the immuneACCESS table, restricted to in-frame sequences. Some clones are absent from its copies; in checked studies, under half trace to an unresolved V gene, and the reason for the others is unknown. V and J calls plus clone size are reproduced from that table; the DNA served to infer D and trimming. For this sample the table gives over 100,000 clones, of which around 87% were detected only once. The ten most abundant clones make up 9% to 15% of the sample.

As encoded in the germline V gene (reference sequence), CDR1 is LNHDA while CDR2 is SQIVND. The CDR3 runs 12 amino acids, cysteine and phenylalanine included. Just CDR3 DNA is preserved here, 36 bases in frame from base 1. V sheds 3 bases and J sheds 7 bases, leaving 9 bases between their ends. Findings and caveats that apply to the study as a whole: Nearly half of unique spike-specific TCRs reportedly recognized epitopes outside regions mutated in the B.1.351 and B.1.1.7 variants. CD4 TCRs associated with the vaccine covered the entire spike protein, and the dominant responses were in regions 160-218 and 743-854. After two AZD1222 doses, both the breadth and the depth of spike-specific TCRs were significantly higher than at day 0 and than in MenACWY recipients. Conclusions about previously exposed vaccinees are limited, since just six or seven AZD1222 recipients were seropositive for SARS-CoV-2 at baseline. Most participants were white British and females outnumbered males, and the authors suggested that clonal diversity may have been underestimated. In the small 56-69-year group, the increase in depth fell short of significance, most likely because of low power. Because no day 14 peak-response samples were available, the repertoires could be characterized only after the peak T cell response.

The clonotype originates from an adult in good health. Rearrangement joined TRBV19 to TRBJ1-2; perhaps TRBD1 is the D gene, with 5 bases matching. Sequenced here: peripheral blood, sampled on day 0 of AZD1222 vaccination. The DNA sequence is TGTGCCAGTAGTATCCTGGGGACTGGCTACACCTTC. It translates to CASSILGTGYTF.